This TCR beta chain was captured in a study of T cells in Graves' hyperthyroidism and ophthalmopathy. The CDR3 is made up of 15 amino acids. The V end lost 5 bases, the J end lost 0 bases, and 10 bases lay between the germline ends. Germline values: CDR1 KGHDR, CDR2 SFDVKD. This clonotype has at least ten counts. Amplification yielded TCR beta CDR3 regions, with RNA transcripts as the source. Initially, a first-round RT-PCR of the TCR CDR3 employed the HTBI primer set. Each CDR3 protein gets one entry after TCRdb re-called the multiplex PCR reads with MiXCR. This table has nearly 600,000 distinct CDR3 sequences, about 15% appearing once. Diagnosis rested on symptoms, serum thyroxine and TRAb, thyroid ultrasound, and orbital computed tomography.

This TCR derives from a woman in her 30s with Graves' hyperthyroidism that later progressed to Graves' ophthalmopathy. The sequenced sample consisted of blood. J is TRBJ2-1 and V is TRBV24-1; D ambiguous. In DNA form, the CDR3 reads TGTGCCACCAGTGTTACGGCTTCCTCCTACAATGAGCAGTTCTTC. Translation gives CATSVTASSYNEQFF.